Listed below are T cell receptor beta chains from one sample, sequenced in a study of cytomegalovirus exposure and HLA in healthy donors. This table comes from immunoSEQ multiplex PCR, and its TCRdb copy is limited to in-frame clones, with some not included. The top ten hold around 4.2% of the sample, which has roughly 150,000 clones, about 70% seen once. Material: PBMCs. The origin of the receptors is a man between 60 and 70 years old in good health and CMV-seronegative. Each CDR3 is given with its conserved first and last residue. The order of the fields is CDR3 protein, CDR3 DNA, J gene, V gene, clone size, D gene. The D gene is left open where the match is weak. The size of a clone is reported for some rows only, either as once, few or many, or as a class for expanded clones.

cdr3_aa: CASSPQTSSLFSEQFF
cdr3_nt: TGTGCTAGCTCCCCCCAAACCTCTTCCTTGTTTAGTGAGCAGTTCTTC
j_call: TRBJ2-1
v_call: TRBV7-7
clone_size: -
d_call: -

cdr3_aa: CASSLGSGGEEQYF
cdr3_nt: TGTGCCAGCAGCTTAGGTTCAGGGGGCGAAGAGCAGTACTTC
j_call: TRBJ2-7
v_call: TRBV7-2
clone_size: few
d_call: TRBD1

cdr3_aa: CASSLSSDTGELFF
cdr3_nt: TGCGCCAGCAGCTTGAGCTCCGACACCGGGGAGCTGTTTTTT
j_call: TRBJ2-2
v_call: TRBV5-1
clone_size: -
d_call: -

cdr3_aa: CASSYSPDILYGYTF
cdr3_nt: TGTGCCAGCAGTTACTCCCCGGACATCCTCTATGGCTACACCTTC
j_call: TRBJ1-2
v_call: TRBV6-6
clone_size: -
d_call: -

cdr3_aa: CASRGSGTSYEQYF
cdr3_nt: TGTGCCAGCCGGGGGTCGGGAACTTCCTACGAGCAGTACTTC
j_call: TRBJ2-7
v_call: TRBV28
clone_size: -
d_call: -

cdr3_aa: CASSSGQGPSYEQYF
cdr3_nt: TGTGCCAGCAGCTCCGGACAGGGGCCCTCCTACGAGCAGTACTTC
j_call: TRBJ2-7
v_call: TRBV7-9
clone_size: -
d_call: TRBD1

cdr3_aa: CASSYERQGLNTEAFF
cdr3_nt: TGTGCCAGCAGTTACGAACGACAGGGCTTGAACACTGAAGCTTTCTTT
j_call: TRBJ1-1
v_call: TRBV6-5
clone_size: -
d_call: TRBD1

cdr3_aa: CSVVRTAPYNEQFF
cdr3_nt: TGCAGCGTTGTGCGGACAGCCCCGTACAATGAGCAGTTCTTC
j_call: TRBJ2-1
v_call: TRBV29-1
clone_size: -
d_call: -

cdr3_aa: CSVAGTSGSLRQQFF
cdr3_nt: TGCAGCGTTGCGGGGACTAGCGGGAGCCTTAGGCAGCAGTTCTTC
j_call: TRBJ2-1
v_call: TRBV29-1
clone_size: -
d_call: TRBD2

cdr3_aa: CASSETGPGELFF
cdr3_nt: TGTGCTAGCAGCGAGACAGGGCCCGGGGAGCTGTTTTTT
j_call: TRBJ2-2
v_call: TRBV7-7
clone_size: once
d_call: TRBD1

cdr3_aa: CASSSFRGGSNQPQHF
cdr3_nt: TGTGCCAGCAGCTCGTTCAGGGGTGGAAGCAATCAGCCCCAGCATTTT
j_call: TRBJ1-5
v_call: TRBV5-5
clone_size: once
d_call: -

cdr3_aa: CASSGNTIYF
cdr3_nt: TGTGCCTCTTCTGGAAACACCATATATTTT
j_call: TRBJ1-3
v_call: TRBV9
clone_size: -
d_call: -

cdr3_aa: CASSRGGYETQYF
cdr3_nt: TGTGCCAGCAGCAGGGGGGGTTATGAGACCCAGTACTTC
j_call: TRBJ2-5
v_call: TRBV9
clone_size: few
d_call: -

cdr3_aa: CASSELPGLLNTEAFF
cdr3_nt: TGTGCCAGCAGCGAACTCCCAGGGCTTCTGAACACTGAAGCTTTCTTT
j_call: TRBJ1-1
v_call: TRBV9
clone_size: -
d_call: -

cdr3_aa: CASSLIRGGNQPQHF
cdr3_nt: TGTGCCAGCAGTTTAATACGGGGAGGCAATCAGCCCCAGCATTTT
j_call: TRBJ1-5
v_call: TRBV28
clone_size: -
d_call: -

cdr3_aa: CASSLGTGAVGTQYF
cdr3_nt: TGTGCCAGCAGCTTGGGGACAGGGGCTGTAGGGACCCAGTACTTC
j_call: TRBJ2-5
v_call: TRBV7-9
clone_size: -
d_call: TRBD1